This T cell receptor beta chain emerged from a study of blood T cell repertoires in COVID-19. This clone was detected only once. Clones were read by immunoSEQ multiplex PCR, and TCRdb kept only the in-frame ones, dropping some. The table has 200,000 to 250,000 clones, about 88% seen once. The receptor was isolated from a woman in her 40s who had recovered from COVID-19. Source material: peripheral blood.

This CDR3 is CASTMTGGYGYTF. Written as DNA, the CDR3 is TGTGCCAGCACAATGACAGGGGGCTATGGCTACACCTTC. This chain connects TRBV25-1 to TRBJ1-2; TRBD1 aligns across 9 bases. Germline CDR1 and CDR2: MGHDK and SYGVNS. The CDR3 runs to 13 residues. Trimming at V came to 7 bases and at J to 4 bases, leaving 4 bases not matched to a gene.